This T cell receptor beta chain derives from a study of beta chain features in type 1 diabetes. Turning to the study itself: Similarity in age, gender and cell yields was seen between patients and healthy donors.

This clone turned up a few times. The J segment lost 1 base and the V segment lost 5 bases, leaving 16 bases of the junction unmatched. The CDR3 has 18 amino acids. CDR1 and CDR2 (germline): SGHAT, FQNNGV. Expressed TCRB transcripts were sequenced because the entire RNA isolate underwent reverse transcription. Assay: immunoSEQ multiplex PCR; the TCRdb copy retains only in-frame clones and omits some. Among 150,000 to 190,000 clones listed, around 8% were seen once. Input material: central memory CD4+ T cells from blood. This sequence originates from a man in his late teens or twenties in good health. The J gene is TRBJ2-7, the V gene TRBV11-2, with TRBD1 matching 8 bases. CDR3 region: CASSHWGYRTGISYEQYF. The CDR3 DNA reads TGTGCCAGCAGCCATTGGGGCTACCGGACAGGGATATCCTACGAGCAGTACTTC.